The count of the clone carrying this TCR beta chain is one. RNA totalling about 0.45 to 1 ug underwent reverse transcription with random hexamers. TCRdb reprocessed the immunoSEQ multiplex PCR reads via MiXCR and lists one record per CDR3 protein. This repertoire shows about 75,000 distinct CDR3 sequences, 94% found once; its top ten account for roughly 0.5%. The V and J ends lost 8 bases and 2 bases, in that order; junction bases with no gene match: 13. Germline V gene sequence: CDR1 MNHNS, CDR2 SASEGT. The CDR3 is made up of 16 amino acids. This record comes from a study of CD8 T cells in Susac syndrome.

The chain employs TRBV6-1 and TRBJ2-7; 9 bases align to TRBD1. The sequence came from a human donor with Susac syndrome. Sequenced material: CD8+ T cells from PBMCs. The CDR3 is CASPPGQGTLAYEQYF. The CDR3 coding sequence is TGTGCCAGCCCCCCGGGACAGGGAACCCTGGCCTACGAGCAGTACTTC.